This T cell receptor (beta chain) appears in the sequencing data of a study of T cells after yellow fever vaccination. Study-wide results and caveats: Reappearing after the booster were most of the clones from primary vaccination (about 95% CD4, approximately 86% CD8). A secondary response was less intense yet reached its peak sooner, at day 5 versus 15.

The study made its TCR cDNA through 5'RACE template switching. That step introduced a universal primer site along with UMIs. TCRdb reprocessed the 5' RACE reads via MiXCR and lists one record per CDR3 protein. The sample carries some 68,000 distinct CDR3 sequences, about 6% recorded once. CDR3 length equals 16 residues. Germline trimming cut 2 bases from V and 1 base from J; bases unmatched to any gene: 5. The germline gives CDR1 MNHEY, CDR2 SMNVEV (reference sequence). Concerning this clonotype itself: Its antigen is as yet unknown.

The chain is built from TRBV27 and TRBJ2-1, with 7 bases aligning to TRBD2. The receptor's source is a man between 18 and 29 years old who received the YFV17D yellow fever vaccine. Sequencing used CD8+ T cells sorted from PBMCs, obtained roughly 46 days after the first yellow fever vaccination. The CDR3 nucleotides are TGTGCCAGCAGTTTAAGTTGGCGGGGGTCCTACAATGAGCAGTTCTTC. Amino acid sequence: CASSLSWRGSYNEQFF.